The clone carrying this TCR beta chain is a singleton in its sample. Its antigen is unknown. The CDR3 consists of 18 residues. Germline V gene lookup returns CDR1 SGHNT and CDR2 YENEEA. V was cut by 5 bases and J by 3 bases, with 22 bases left in between. Replicate PCRs run on sorted subsets employed roughly 190 ng DNA, 25,000 to 35,000 T cell genomes. Generated by immunoSEQ multiplex PCR, the TCRdb table keeps only in-frame clones and is missing some. The sample has some 500,000 clones, 90% to 96% seen once; the top ten hold roughly 0.06%. This specimen belongs to a study of shared clonotypes between healthy human individuals. About the research overall: Researchers assigned three CD4 naive, three CD4 memory, two CD8 naive and one CD8 memory plate to each donor. Findings and caveats of the study: How much donors shared clonotypes was expected to be affected by sequencing depth.

CD45RA-negative memory and CD45RA+ naive subsets were split from the CD4+ cells. The sequencing input was naive CD4+ T cells sorted from blood. Subset in this sample: CD45RA+ positively selected. This chain connects TRBV11-3 to TRBJ2-2; D assignment may be TRBD1 or TRBD2 (5 bases each). This TCR was sampled from a woman in her twenties or thirties in good health. DNA of the CDR3: TGTGCCAGCAGCACGACCTGGGACGGATCGAATTACACCGGGGAGCTGTTTTTT. Translating it yields CASSTTWDGSNYTGELFF. Using reference TRBV11-3 and TRBJ2-2 for the parts outside the CDR3, the full variable domain is EAGVVQSPRYKIIEKKQPVAFWCNPISGHNTLYWYLQNLGQGPELLIRYENEEAVDDSQLPKDRFSAERLKGVDSTLKIQPAELGDSAVYLCASSTTWDGSNYTGELFFGEGSRLTVL.